These 7 T cell receptor beta chains were all obtained from the same sample, sequenced in a study of OX40 agonist ivuxolimab in advanced cancers. The table came from immunoSEQ multiplex PCR; TCRdb's copy has only in-frame clones and leaves some out. The data show 7,500 to 9,500 clones, just under 70% seen once. Here the sequenced sample was CD4+ or CD8+ T cells sorted from blood, taken in a trial of the OX40 agonist ivuxolimab. These receptors all stem from an adult with an advanced solid tumor such as melanoma, head and neck, liver or kidney cancer.

The chain employs TRBV9 and TRBJ2-2, with no clear D. This CDR3 has 12 amino acids. The V and J ends lost 0 bases and 6 bases respectively, with 3 bases between them. Per germline, CDR1 SGDLS and CDR2 YYNGEE. This CDR3 reads CASSVGSGELFF. In DNA form, the CDR3 reads TGTGCCAGCAGCGTAGGTTCCGGGGAGCTGTTTTTT. Full variable domain (rest looked up from reference TRBV9 and TRBJ2-2): DSGVTQTPKHLITATGQRVTLRCSPRSGDLSVYWYQQSLDQGLQFLIQYYNGEERAKGNILERFSAQQFPDLHSELNLSSLELGDSALYFCASSVGSGELFFGEGSRLTVL.

V is TRBV7-3 and J is TRBJ1-1; D is perhaps TRBD1 (5 bases). The CDR3 consists of 13 residues. Germline lookup yields CDR1 SGHTA and CDR2 FQGTGA. The V gene lost 2 bases and the J gene lost 4 bases, with 8 bases spanning the gap. The CDR3 coding sequence is TGTGCCAGCAGCTTAGATGGGGGCACTGAAGCTTTCTTT. Translation: CASSLDGGTEAFF.

The chain uses TRBV29-1 and TRBJ1-4; D ambiguous. The V gene lost 4 bases and the J gene lost 8 bases, with 14 bases spanning the gap. CDR3 size: 13 residues. Germline V gives CDR1 SQVTM, CDR2 ANQGSEA. This chain's CDR3 is CSVVPAGREKLFF. Written as DNA, the CDR3 is TGCAGCGTTGTCCCCGCTGGCAGAGAAAAACTGTTTTTT.

The J gene is TRBJ2-1, the V gene TRBV7-3; TRBD2 matches 7 bases. This CDR3 comprises 17 residues. Germline trimming cut 3 bases from V and 8 bases from J; bases unmatched to any gene: 16. Germline lookup yields CDR1 SGHTA and CDR2 FQGTGA. The CDR3 sequence: CASSFVGGGPPLDEQFF. The CDR3 DNA is TGTGCCAGCAGCTTCGTCGGGGGAGGGCCCCCTTTGGATGAGCAGTTCTTC. The full variable domain, in which reference TRBV7-3 and TRBJ2-1 provide the parts outside the CDR3, is GAGVSQTPSNKVTEKGKYVELRCDPISGHTALYWYRQSLGQGPEFLIYFQGTGAADDSGLPNDRFFAVRPEGSVSTLKIQRTERGDSAVYLCASSFVGGGPPLDEQFFGPGTRLTVL.

The V and J genes are TRBV30 and TRBJ2-1, with 7 bases identical to TRBD1. Germline V gene lookup returns CDR1 GTSNPN and CDR2 SVGIG (reference sequence). This CDR3 is 15 amino acids long. The junction had 11 bases not matched to a gene; V was cut back by 3 bases and J by 6 bases. Here the CDR3 reads CAWSWGPGTVNEQFF. In DNA, the CDR3 is TGTGCCTGGAGCTGGGGGCCCGGGACAGTCAATGAGCAGTTCTTC.

Concerning this clone: Being one base from a much bigger clone, this may be a read error. The gene calls are TRBV6-5 and TRBJ1-1; D gene unclear. This CDR3 has 12 residues. From germline, CDR1 is MNHEY and CDR2 SVGAGI. The CDR3 sequence: CASSEGYTEAFF. The CDR3 DNA reads TGCGCCAGCAGTGAGGGTTACACTGAAGCTTTCTTT.

The chain carries TRBV27 and TRBJ2-7, with 7 bases lining up with TRBD1. J lost 4 bases, V lost 9 bases, and 6 bases had no gene match. Germline CDR1 MNHEY, CDR2 SMNVEV (reference sequence). The length of the CDR3 is 12 residues. The CDR3 reads CASGTADYEQYF. The CDR3 DNA is TGTGCCAGTGGGACAGCTGATTACGAGCAGTACTTC.